The 13 T cell receptor beta chains below come from one sample, sequenced in a study of blood T cell repertoires in COVID-19. This table comes from immunoSEQ multiplex PCR, and its TCRdb copy is limited to in-frame clones, with some not included. The table shows 250,000 to 350,000 clones, with about 88% occurring only once. The sequenced sample consisted of peripheral blood. Receptors were obtained from a human donor with COVID-19, enrolled during active disease. The donor label of this sample is uncertain.

The chain carries TRBV11-2 and TRBJ1-2; a possible D gene is TRBD1 (5 bases). The V gene's germline CDR1 is SGHAT and CDR2 FQNNGV. V lost 7 bases, J lost 4 bases, and 16 bases lay in between. The CDR3 sequence is 14 residues long. The CDR3 region is CASTPGQGGYGYTF. In nucleotides, the CDR3 is TGTGCCAGCACCCCTGGGCAGGGTGGCTATGGCTACACCTTC.

This chain uses TRBV10-3 with TRBJ1-4; 7 bases match TRBD1. V gave up 6 bases and J gave up 4 bases; unmatched junction bases: 5. From germline, CDR1 is ENHRY and CDR2 SYGVKD. There are 14 residues in the CDR3. The CDR3 coding sequence is TGTGCCATCAGGGGGGACAGAAATAATGAAAAACTGTTTTTT. Residues: CAIRGDRNNEKLFF.

The J gene is TRBJ2-7, the V gene TRBV19; 10 bases align to TRBD1. Germline loops: CDR1 LNHDA, CDR2 SQIVND (reference sequence). V was pared by 5 bases and J by 1 base, with 5 bases of the junction left unmatched. The CDR3 spans 15 residues. The CDR3 nucleotides are TGTGCCAGTAGTCTCCGGGACAGGGGATCCTACGAGCAGTACTTC. Translation gives CASSLRDRGSYEQYF.

The rearrangement links TRBV11-2 to TRBJ2-5; possibly TRBD2 for D (6 bases). Deletions cut 0 bases from V and 1 base from J, with 12 bases between. The CDR3 runs to 16 residues. CDR1 SGHAT and CDR2 FQNNGV come from the germline V gene. In DNA form, the CDR3 reads TGTGCCAGCAGCTTAGATTCACTAGCTAGCCAAGAGACCCAGTACTTC. Protein: CASSLDSLASQETQYF.

V is TRBV2 and J is TRBJ2-1, with unresolved D. The CDR3 is 16 residues long. The V and J ends lost 4 bases and 8 bases respectively, with 21 bases between them. Germline V CDR1 and CDR2: SNHLY, FYNNEI. The CDR3 reads CASSVQLVPVIDEQFF. The CDR3 nucleotides read TGTGCCAGCAGTGTCCAGTTGGTCCCTGTAATCGATGAGCAGTTCTTC.

J is TRBJ1-2 and V is TRBV30; possibly TRBD1 for D (6 bases). The CDR3 is 12 residues long. Looked up from germline, CDR1 is GTSNPN and CDR2 is SVGIG (reference sequence). V lost 4 bases to trimming and J lost 3 bases, with 9 bases between them. CDR3 in amino acids: CAWNRADYGYTF. In DNA form, the CDR3 reads TGTGCCTGGAACAGGGCGGACTATGGCTACACCTTC.

V usage is TRBV10-3 and J usage is TRBJ1-5; no definite D call. V was cut by 5 bases and J by 5 bases, with 10 bases left in between. The CDR3 is made up of 13 amino acids. The germline gives CDR1 ENHRY, CDR2 SYGVKD. CDR3: CAISSREDQPQHF. In DNA form, the CDR3 reads TGTGCCATCAGTTCACGAGAGGATCAGCCCCAGCATTTT.

The genes are TRBV6-2 or TRBV6-3 and TRBJ2-1, with 11 bases aligning to TRBD2. V lost 4 bases to trimming and J lost 8 bases; unmatched junction nucleotides: 4. Germline loops: CDR1 MNHEY, CDR2 SVGEGT. The CDR3 covers 14 residues. CDR3 sequence (DNA): TGTGCCAGCAGTTTAGCGGGAGGGCCCTATGAGCAGTTCTTC. Translating it yields CASSLAGGPYEQFF.

The V gene is TRBV3-1 (or the pseudogene TRBV3-2), the J gene TRBJ1-1; a weak D match, TRBD1 (6 bases). The germline gives CDR1 LGHDT, CDR2 YNNKEL (reference sequence). This CDR3 is built from 15 residues. V gave up 1 base and J gave up 7 bases, with 16 bases separating them. The CDR3 coding sequence is TGTGCCAGCAGCCAAGGCGCTGGGACACTAGGTGAAGCTTTCTTT. Translated, it gives CASSQGAGTLGEAFF.

This chain links TRBV5-1 with TRBJ1-2; the match to TRBD1 covers 11 bases. Germline V CDR1 and CDR2: SGHRS, YFSETQ. This CDR3 region has 14 residues. The junction had 5 bases not matched to a gene; V was cut back by 2 bases and J by 8 bases. DNA of the CDR3: TGCGCCAGCAGCTTAGGACAGGGGGCCGGAGGCTACACCTTC. It translates to CASSLGQGAGGYTF.

This clone was recorded only once. CDR3 sequence reads: CASSFQGARETQYF. CDR3 DNA sequence: TGTGCCAGCAGCTTCCAGGGGGCGCGGGAGACCCAGTACTTC. This chain uses TRBV6-5 with TRBJ2-5, with 8 nucleotides matching TRBD1. The CDR3 length is 14 residues. Germline values: CDR1 MNHEY, CDR2 SVGAGI. The ends lost 6 bases at V and 5 bases at J; junction bases unmatched: 8.

This clone was seen a single time. The V and J genes are TRBV7-2 and TRBJ1-1, with 7 bases fitting TRBD1. Trimming took 5 bases from V and 1 from J; bases not matched to a gene: 7. The CDR3 totals 15 residues. CDR1 and CDR2 from the germline V gene are SGHTA and FQGNSA. CDR3 nucleotide sequence: TGTGCCAGCAGCGACCAGACAGGGTGGAACACTGAAGCTTTCTTT. Translation: CASSDQTGWNTEAFF.

V is TRBV5-4 and J is TRBJ2-3; TRBD2 might be the D (5 bases). This CDR3 contains 16 residues. Per the germline V gene, CDR1 is SGHNT and CDR2 is YYREEE (reference sequence). V was clipped by 0 bases and J by 0 bases, with 11 bases between them. For the CDR3, the DNA is TGTGCCAGCAGCTTGGACGGGGATGGGAGCACAGATACGCAGTATTTT. It is translated as CASSLDGDGSTDTQYF. The full variable domain, its missing parts supplied by reference TRBV5-4 and TRBJ2-3, is ETGVTQSPTHLIKTRGQQVTLRCSSQSGHNTVSWYQQALGQGPQFIFQYYREEENGRGNFPPRFSGLQFPNYSSELNVNALELDDSALYLCASSLDGDGSTDTQYFGPGTRLTVL.